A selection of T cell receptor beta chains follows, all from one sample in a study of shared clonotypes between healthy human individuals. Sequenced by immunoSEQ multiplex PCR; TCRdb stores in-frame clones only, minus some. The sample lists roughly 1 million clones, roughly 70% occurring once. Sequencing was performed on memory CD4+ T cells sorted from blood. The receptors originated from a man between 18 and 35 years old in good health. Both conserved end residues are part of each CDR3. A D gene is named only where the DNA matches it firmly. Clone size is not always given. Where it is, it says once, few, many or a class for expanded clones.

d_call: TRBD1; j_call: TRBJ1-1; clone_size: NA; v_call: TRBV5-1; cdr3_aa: CASSSQTGAFAEAFF; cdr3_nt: TGCGCCAGCAGCTCACAGACAGGGGCTTTCGCTGAAGCTTTCTTT
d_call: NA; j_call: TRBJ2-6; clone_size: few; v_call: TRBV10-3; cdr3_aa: CAISGDVNSGANVLTF; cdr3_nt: TGTGCCATCAGTGGGGATGTAAATTCTGGGGCCAACGTCCTGACTTTC
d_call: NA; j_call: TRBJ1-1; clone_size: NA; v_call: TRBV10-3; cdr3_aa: CAISGTGMNTEAFF; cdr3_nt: TGTGCCATCAGTGGAACGGGCATGAACACTGAAGCTTTCTTT
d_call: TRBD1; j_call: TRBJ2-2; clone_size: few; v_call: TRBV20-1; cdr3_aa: CSADRAGELFF; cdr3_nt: TGCAGTGCTGACAGGGCCGGGGAGCTGTTTTTT
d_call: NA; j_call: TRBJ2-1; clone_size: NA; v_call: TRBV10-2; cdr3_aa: CASSRDLFYNEQFF; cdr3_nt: TGCGCCAGCAGTCGGGACTTATTTTACAATGAGCAGTTCTTC
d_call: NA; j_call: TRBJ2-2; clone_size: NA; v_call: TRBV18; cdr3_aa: CASSPGFQASTGELFF; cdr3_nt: TGTGCCAGCTCACCGGGGTTTCAGGCATCGACCGGGGAGCTGTTTTTT
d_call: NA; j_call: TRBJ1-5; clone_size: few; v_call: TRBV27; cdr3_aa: CASSPGGVQPQHF; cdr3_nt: TGTGCCAGCAGTCCAGGTGGGGTTCAGCCCCAGCATTTT
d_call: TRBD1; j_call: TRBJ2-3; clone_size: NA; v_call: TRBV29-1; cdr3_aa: CSVSGTGTWSTDTQYF; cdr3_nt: TGCAGCGTATCTGGGACAGGGACCTGGAGCACAGATACGCAGTATTTT
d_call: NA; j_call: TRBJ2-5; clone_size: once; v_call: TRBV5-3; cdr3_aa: CARSLTGTDSLMREQYF; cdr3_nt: TGTGCCAGAAGCTTGACCGGGACGGACAGTTTGATGAGGGAGCAGTACTTC
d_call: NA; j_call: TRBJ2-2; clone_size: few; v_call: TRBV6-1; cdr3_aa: CASRIGGAGELFF; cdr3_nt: TGTGCCAGCAGGATCGGGGGAGCCGGGGAGCTGTTTTTT
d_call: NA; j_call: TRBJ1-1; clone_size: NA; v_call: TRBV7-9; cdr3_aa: CASSLSLMNTEAFF; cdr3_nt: TGTGCCAGCAGCTTATCACTTATGAACACTGAAGCTTTCTTT
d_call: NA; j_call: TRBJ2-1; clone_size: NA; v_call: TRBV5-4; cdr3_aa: CASSLYGPYQEQFF; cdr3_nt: TGTGCCAGCAGCTTGTACGGCCCTTACCAAGAGCAGTTCTTC
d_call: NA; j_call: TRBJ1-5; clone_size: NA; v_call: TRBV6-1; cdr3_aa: CASSERSDSNQPQHF; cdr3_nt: TGTGCCAGCAGTGAAAGGTCGGATAGCAATCAGCCCCAGCATTTT
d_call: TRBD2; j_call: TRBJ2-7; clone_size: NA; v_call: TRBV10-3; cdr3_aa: CAISATSGSPEQYF; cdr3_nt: TGTGCCATCAGTGCGACTAGCGGGAGCCCCGAGCAGTACTTC
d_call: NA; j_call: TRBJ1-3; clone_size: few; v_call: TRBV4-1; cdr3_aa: CASSPTETGNTIYF; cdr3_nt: TGCGCCAGCAGCCCGACAGAGACTGGAAACACCATATATTTT
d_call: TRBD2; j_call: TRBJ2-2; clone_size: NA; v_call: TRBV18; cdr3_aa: CASSPVAGVTAGELFF; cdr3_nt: TGTGCCAGCTCACCAGTTGCGGGGGTAACGGCCGGGGAGCTGTTTTTT
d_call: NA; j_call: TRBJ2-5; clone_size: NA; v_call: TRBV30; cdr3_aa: CAWSRIMGGETQYF; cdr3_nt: TGTGCCTGGAGTCGGATTATGGGTGGAGAGACCCAGTACTTC
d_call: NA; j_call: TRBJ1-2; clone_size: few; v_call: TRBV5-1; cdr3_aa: CASSPRGDNPYGYTF; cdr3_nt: TGCGCCAGCAGCCCCCGGGGGGACAACCCCTATGGCTACACCTTC
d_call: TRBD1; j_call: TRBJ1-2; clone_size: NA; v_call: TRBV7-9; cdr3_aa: CASSPTRGEGGYTF; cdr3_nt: TGTGCCAGCAGCCCGACCAGGGGGGAAGGTGGCTACACCTTC
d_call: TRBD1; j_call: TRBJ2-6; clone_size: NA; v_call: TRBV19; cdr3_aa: CASSSPDRGNVEANVLTF; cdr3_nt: TGTGCCAGTAGTAGCCCGGACAGGGGGAATGTGGAGGCCAACGTCCTGACTTTC
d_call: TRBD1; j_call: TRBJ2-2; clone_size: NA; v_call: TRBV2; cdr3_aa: CASSYRQGATGELFF; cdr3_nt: TGTGCCAGCAGTTACCGACAGGGAGCTACCGGGGAGCTGTTTTTT
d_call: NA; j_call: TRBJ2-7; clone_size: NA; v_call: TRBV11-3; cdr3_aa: CASSLFSTYEQYF; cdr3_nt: TGTGCCAGCAGCTTATTCAGTACCTACGAGCAGTACTTC
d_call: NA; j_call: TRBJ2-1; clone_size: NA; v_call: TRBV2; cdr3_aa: CASSLGDEQFF; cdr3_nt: TGTGCCAGCAGCCTGGGAGATGAGCAGTTCTTC
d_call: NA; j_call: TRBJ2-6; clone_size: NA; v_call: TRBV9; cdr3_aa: CASSPRTGLGANVLTF; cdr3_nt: TGTGCCAGCAGCCCGAGGACGGGTCTCGGGGCCAACGTCCTGACTTTC
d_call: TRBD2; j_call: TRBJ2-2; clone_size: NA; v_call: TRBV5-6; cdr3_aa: CASSSGLGRTGELFF; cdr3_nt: TGTGCCAGCAGCTCCGGACTAGGGAGGACCGGGGAGCTGTTTTTT
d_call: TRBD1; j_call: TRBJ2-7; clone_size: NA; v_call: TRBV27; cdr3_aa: CASSLYSGGGSYEQYF; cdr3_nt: TGTGCCAGCAGTTTATATTCAGGGGGCGGCTCCTACGAGCAGTACTTC
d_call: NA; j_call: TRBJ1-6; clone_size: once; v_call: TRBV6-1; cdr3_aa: CASRETAGYNSPLHF; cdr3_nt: TGTGCCAGCAGGGAAACCGCAGGGTATAATTCACCCCTCCACTTT
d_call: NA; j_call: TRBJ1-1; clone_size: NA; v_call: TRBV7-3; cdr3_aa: CASSPQGKTEAFF; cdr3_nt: TGTGCCAGCAGCCCACAGGGTAAAACTGAAGCTTTCTTT
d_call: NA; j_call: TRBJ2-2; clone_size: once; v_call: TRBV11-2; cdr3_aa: CASSLGWAAGELFF; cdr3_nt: TGTGCCAGCAGCTTAGGTTGGGCGGCCGGGGAGCTGTTTTTT
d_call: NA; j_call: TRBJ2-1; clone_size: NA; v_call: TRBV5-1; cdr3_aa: CASSSQGEGWNEQFF; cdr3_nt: TGCGCCAGCAGCTCCCAGGGGGAGGGGTGGAATGAGCAGTTCTTC
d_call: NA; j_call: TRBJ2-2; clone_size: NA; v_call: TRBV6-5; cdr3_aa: CASKLEGLAGELFF; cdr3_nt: TGTGCCAGCAAATTAGAGGGTTTGGCCGGGGAGCTGTTTTTT
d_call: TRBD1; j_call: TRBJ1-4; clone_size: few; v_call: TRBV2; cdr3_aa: CASLARGYEKLFF; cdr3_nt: TGTGCCAGCTTGGCCAGGGGGTACGAAAAACTGTTTTTT
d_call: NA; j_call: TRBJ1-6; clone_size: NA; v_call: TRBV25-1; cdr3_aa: CASSEGQTYNSPLHF; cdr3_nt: TGTGCCAGCAGTGAAGGACAGACCTATAATTCACCCCTCCACTTT
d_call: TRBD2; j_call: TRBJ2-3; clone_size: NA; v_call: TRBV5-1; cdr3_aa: CASSRSKLAGTSTDTQYF; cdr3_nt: TGCGCCAGCAGCCGATCTAAACTAGCGGGCACTAGCACAGATACGCAGTATTTT
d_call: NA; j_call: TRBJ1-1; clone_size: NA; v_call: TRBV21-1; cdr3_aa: CASSKMGDRLNTEAFF; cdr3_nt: TGTGCCAGCAGCAAAATGGGAGACAGGTTGAACACTGAAGCTTTCTTT
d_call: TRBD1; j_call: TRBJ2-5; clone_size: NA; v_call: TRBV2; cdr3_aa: CASRRTGGDQETQYF; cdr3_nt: TGTGCCAGCAGACGCACAGGGGGAGACCAAGAGACCCAGTACTTC
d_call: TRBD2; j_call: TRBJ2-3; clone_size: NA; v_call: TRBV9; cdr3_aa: CASSVGASGDITDTQYF; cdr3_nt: TGTGCCAGCAGCGTAGGGGCTAGCGGTGATATCACAGATACGCAGTATTTT
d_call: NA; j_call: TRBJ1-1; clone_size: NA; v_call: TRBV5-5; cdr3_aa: CASSLGGTVNTEAFF; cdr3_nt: TGTGCCAGCAGCTTGGGAGGGACGGTGAACACTGAAGCTTTCTTT
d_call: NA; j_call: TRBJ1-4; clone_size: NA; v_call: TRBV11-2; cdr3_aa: CASSLEGRWGNEKLFF; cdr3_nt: TGTGCCAGCAGCTTAGAGGGCAGGTGGGGTAATGAAAAACTGTTTTTT
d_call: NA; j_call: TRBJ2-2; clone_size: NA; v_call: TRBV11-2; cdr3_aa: CASSFRERYTGELFF; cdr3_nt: TGTGCCAGCAGCTTCAGGGAGCGGTACACCGGGGAGCTGTTTTTT
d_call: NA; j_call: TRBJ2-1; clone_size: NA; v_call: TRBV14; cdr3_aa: CASSPLSNEQFF; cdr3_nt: TGTGCCAGCAGCCCCCTATCCAATGAGCAGTTCTTC
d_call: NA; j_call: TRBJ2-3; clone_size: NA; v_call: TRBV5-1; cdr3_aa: CASSFAGASTDTQYF; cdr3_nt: TGCGCCAGCAGCTTTGCGGGGGCGAGCACAGATACGCAGTATTTT
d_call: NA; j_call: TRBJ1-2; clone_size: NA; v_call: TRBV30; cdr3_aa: CAWSVQSYGYTF; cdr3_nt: TGTGCCTGGAGTGTCCAGAGCTATGGCTACACCTTC
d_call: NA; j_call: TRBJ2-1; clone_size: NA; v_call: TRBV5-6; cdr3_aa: CASSLWGRGHEQFF; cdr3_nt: TGTGCCAGCAGCTTGTGGGGGCGCGGGCATGAGCAGTTCTTC
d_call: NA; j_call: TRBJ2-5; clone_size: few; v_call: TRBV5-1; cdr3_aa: CASSLEGTQYF; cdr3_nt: TGCGCCAGCAGCCTGGAGGGCACCCAGTACTTC
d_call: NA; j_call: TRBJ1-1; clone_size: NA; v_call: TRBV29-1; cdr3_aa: CSVVASGGFTEAFF; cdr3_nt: TGCAGCGTTGTCGCATCCGGGGGGTTCACTGAAGCTTTCTTT
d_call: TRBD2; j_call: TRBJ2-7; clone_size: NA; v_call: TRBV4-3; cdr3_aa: CASSQEGGSSYEQYF; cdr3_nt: TGCGCCAGCAGCCAAGAGGGAGGGTCCTCCTACGAGCAGTACTTC
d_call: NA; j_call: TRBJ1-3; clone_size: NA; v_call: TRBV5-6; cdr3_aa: CASSLRQARRNTIYF; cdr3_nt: TGTGCCAGCAGCTTGAGACAGGCTCGTAGAAACACCATATATTTT
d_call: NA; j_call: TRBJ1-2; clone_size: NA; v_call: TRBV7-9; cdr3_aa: CASSSTVAWDYGYTF; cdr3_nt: TGTGCCAGCAGCTCAACAGTGGCGTGGGACTATGGCTACACCTTC
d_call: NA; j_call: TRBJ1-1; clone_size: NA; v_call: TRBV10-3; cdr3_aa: CASLVQMNTEAFF; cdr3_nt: TGTGCCAGCCTTGTTCAGATGAACACTGAAGCTTTCTTT
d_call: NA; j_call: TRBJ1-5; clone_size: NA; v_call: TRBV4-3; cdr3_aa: CASSQGVDSNQPQHF; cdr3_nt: TGCGCCAGCAGCCAAGGGGTTGATAGCAATCAGCCCCAGCATTTT
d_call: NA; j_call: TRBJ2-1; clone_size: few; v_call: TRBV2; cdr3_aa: CASSENGRFYNEQFF; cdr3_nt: TGTGCCAGCAGTGAAAATGGCCGCTTCTACAATGAGCAGTTCTTC
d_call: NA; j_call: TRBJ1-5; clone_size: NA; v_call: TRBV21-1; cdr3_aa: CAPFIGGYSNQPQHF; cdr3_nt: TGTGCCCCCTTTATCGGGGGCTATAGCAATCAGCCCCAGCATTTT